This TCR beta chain was captured in a study of chemoradiotherapy in HPV16-positive cancers. The overall study: Candidate HPV-specific clones and shared TCR motifs came from a couple of HPV16-positive patients.

Measured with immunoSEQ multiplex PCR; TCRdb has only the in-frame clones, and not every one. Here the sample spans 65,000 to 80,000 clones, about 90% being singletons. The study, taken as a whole, reports: Candidate HPV-specific clones and E7-related TCR motifs grew in tumor during treatment. Better recurrence-free survival went with HPV-responsive T-cell expansion in HPV16-positive patients. Only a couple of HPV16-positive patients supplied the functional HPV-specificity definition.

This CDR3 is 13 amino acids long. Germline CDR1 reads SGHAT; CDR2 reads FQNNGV. Trimming took 5 bases from V and 1 from J, leaving 8 bases between them. As for this clone: Antigen: not known.

The sequence was obtained from a human donor with HPV-associated anogenital cancer. This sample comprised blood, obtained from a patient who underwent chemoradiotherapy. The chain combines TRBV11-2 with TRBJ1-1; D call uncertain. The CDR3 DNA sequence: TGTGCCAGCAGCCGCCTTGGGAACACTGAAGCTTTCTTT. This encodes CASSRLGNTEAFF.